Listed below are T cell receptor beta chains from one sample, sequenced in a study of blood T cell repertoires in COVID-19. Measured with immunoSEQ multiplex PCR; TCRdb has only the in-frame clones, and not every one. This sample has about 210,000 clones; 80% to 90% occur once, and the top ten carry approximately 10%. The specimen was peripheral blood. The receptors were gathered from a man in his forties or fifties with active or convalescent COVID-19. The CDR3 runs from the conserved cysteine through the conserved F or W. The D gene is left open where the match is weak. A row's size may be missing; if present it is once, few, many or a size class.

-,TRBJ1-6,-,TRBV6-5,TGTGCCAGCAGTTACTCTGGGCAGGGTCTTTCACCCCTCCACTTT,CASSYSGQGLSPLHF
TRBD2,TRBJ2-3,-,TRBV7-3,TGTGCCAGCAGCCCAGGGGGGCTAGCGGGAGGGCTGGATACGCAGTATTTT,CASSPGGLAGGLDTQYF
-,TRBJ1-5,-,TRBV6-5,TGTGCCAGCAGTTACTCGAGTAATCAGCCCCAGCATTTT,CASSYSSNQPQHF
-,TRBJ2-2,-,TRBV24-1,TGTGCCACCAGTGCCGCCGGGCAGGGGCCCGGGGAGCTGTTTTTT,CATSAAGQGPGELFF
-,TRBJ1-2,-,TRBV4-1,TGCGCCAGCAGCCAAGTTGTCACTACTAACTATGGCTACACCTTC,CASSQVVTTNYGYTF
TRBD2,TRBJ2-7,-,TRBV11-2,TGTGCCAGCAGCTCCCGGACTAGCGGGATCTCCTACGAGCAGTACTTC,CASSSRTSGISYEQYF
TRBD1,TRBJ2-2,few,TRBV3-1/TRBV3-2,TGTGCCAGCAGCCTATTGACAGGGACCGGGGAGCTGTTTTTT,CASSLLTGTGELFF
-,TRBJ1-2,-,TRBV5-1,TGCGCCAGCAGCTTACCTAGCTCCGGCTATGGCTACACCTTC,CASSLPSSGYGYTF
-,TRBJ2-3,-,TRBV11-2,TGTGCCAGCAGCGCCCAAGGGGGTTACACAGATACGCAGTATTTT,CASSAQGGYTDTQYF
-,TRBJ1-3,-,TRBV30,TGTGCCTGGAGCTCGGGGACATACTCTGGAAACACCATATATTTT,CAWSSGTYSGNTIYF
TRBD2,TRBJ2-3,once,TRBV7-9,TGTGCCAGCAGCTCCCCGGGGGGGGACACAGATACGCAGTATTTT,CASSSPGGDTDTQYF
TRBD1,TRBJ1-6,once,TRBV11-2,TGTGCCAGCAGCCAGGACAGGGAGGGGCCCCTCCACTTT,CASSQDREGPLHF
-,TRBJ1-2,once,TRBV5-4,TGTGCCAGCAGCTTTACGGGTTCCTATGGCTACACCTTC,CASSFTGSYGYTF
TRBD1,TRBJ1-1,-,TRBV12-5,TGTGCTAGTGGTCCCGACAGGGGTGGAGCTTTCTTT,CASGPDRGGAFF
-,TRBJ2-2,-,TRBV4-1,TGCGCCAGCAGCCAAGCTCCGATAGTGAACACCGGGGAGCTGTTTTTT,CASSQAPIVNTGELFF
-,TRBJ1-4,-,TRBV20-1,TGCAGTGCCGAGGCTCATGAAAAACTGTTTTTT,CSAEAHEKLFF
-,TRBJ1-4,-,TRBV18,TGTGCCAGCTCACCCGCGGGATTGGCTGAAAAACTGTTTTTT,CASSPAGLAEKLFF
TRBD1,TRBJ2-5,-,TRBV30,TGTGCCTGGAGTGTACAGGGGGCAGAGACCCAGTACTTC,CAWSVQGAETQYF
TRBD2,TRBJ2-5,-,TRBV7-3,TGTGCCAGCAGCCCAATCGGGACTAGCGGGAGGCGGGAGACCCAGTACTTC,CASSPIGTSGRRETQYF
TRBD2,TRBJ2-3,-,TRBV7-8,TGTGCCAGCAGCCGAGAAAGAGCGGGGGCCTTCACAGATACGCAGTATTTT,CASSRERAGAFTDTQYF
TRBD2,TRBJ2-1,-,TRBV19,TGTGCCAGTAGTATTTTCCGGCTAGCGGGAGAGAATGAGCAGTTCTTC,CASSIFRLAGENEQFF
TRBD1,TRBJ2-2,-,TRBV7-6,TGTGCCAGCAGCTTAGCCGACAGGGGAGGCACCGGGGAGCTGTTTTTT,CASSLADRGGTGELFF
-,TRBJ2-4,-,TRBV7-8,TGTGCCAGCACCGTCTCCTCCCCCAAAAACATTCAGTACTTC,CASTVSSPKNIQYF
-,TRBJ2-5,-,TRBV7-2,TGTGCCAGCAGTAACGGGGGAGGGGGAGGCGGAGAGACCCAGTACTTC,CASSNGGGGGGETQYF
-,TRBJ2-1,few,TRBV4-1,TGCGCCAGCAGCCCCGGTGGGGCCAATTACAATGAGCAGTTCTTC,CASSPGGANYNEQFF
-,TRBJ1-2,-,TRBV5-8,TGTGCCAGCAGCTACCAAACAGGGAACCGAAACTATGGCTACACCTTC,CASSYQTGNRNYGYTF
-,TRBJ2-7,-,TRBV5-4,TGTGCCAGCAGCTCCTGGGACATTAATTACGAGCAGTACTTC,CASSSWDINYEQYF
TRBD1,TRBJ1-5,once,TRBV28,TGTGCCAGCAGGACATACGGGACAGGGGGCAAGGTGGGTCAGCCCCAGCATTTT,CASRTYGTGGKVGQPQHF
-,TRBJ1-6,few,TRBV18,TGTGCCAGCTCACCAACAGAGGGTTATAATTCACCCCTCCACTTT,CASSPTEGYNSPLHF
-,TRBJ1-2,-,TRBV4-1,TGCGCCAGCAGCCAAGATCTGGGAGACTATGGCTACACCTTC,CASSQDLGDYGYTF
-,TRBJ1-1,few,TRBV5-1,TGCGCCAGCAGCTTGGGCCCGGGTAACACTGAAGCTTTCTTT,CASSLGPGNTEAFF
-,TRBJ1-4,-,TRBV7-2,TGTGCCAGCAGCTTACAGGGGCTAAGTGAAAAACTGTTTTTT,CASSLQGLSEKLFF
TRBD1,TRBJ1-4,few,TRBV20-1,TGCAGTGCTAGTCGCCTACTCACCCCCGGGACAGAAGTTAATGAAAAACTGTTTTTT,CSASRLLTPGTEVNEKLFF
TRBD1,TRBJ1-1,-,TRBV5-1,TGCGCCAGCAGCTTGGTGGGACAGGGGACCACTGAAGCTTTCTTT,CASSLVGQGTTEAFF
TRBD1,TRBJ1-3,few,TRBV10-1,TGCGCCAGCAGTGGACAGGGAAGCGAAAGCTCTGGAAACACCATATATTTT,CASSGQGSESSGNTIYF
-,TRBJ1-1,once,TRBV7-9,TGTGCCAGCAGCTCAGCAACCGGAGTGAACACTGAAGCTTTCTTT,CASSSATGVNTEAFF
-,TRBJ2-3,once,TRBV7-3,TGTGCCAGCAGCCAGCAGGGCGCAGATACGCAGTATTTT,CASSQQGADTQYF